These T cell receptor beta chains were read from a single sample in a study of T cell responses to AZD1222 COVID-19 vaccine. Assay used: immunoSEQ multiplex PCR; TCRdb lists only in-frame clones, some missing. The sample yields approximately 150,000 clones, approximately 88% seen once. The starting material was peripheral blood, obtained on day 0 of AZD1222 vaccination. The receptors were gathered from an adult in good health. Both conserved end residues are part of each CDR3. The order of the fields is CDR3 length, V gene, J gene, CDR3 protein.

14	TRBV20-1	TRBJ2-1	CSASLSSGYNEQFF
15	TRBV2	TRBJ2-2	CASSERVVNTGELFF
11	TRBV24-1	TRBJ2-3	CATSFSDTQYF
13	TRBV5-1	TRBJ1-3	CASSTDSGNTIYF
14	TRBV6-5	TRBJ1-2	CASSYQDTGYGYTF
16	TRBV9	TRBJ2-1	CASSKQTGRANNEQFF
13	TRBV14	TRBJ1-3	CASSQASGNTIYF
14	TRBV28	TRBJ2-7	CASSPGTSRGEQYF
15	TRBV11-1	TRBJ1-6	CASSPRTALNSPLHF
15	TRBV6-4	TRBJ2-2	CASSGTGLNTGELFF
14	TRBV19	TRBJ1-6	CASGLAVYNSPLHF
15	TRBV6-6	TRBJ1-2	CASRNGQGENYGYTF
15	TRBV6-6	TRBJ2-3	CASSAAGWSGDTQYF
12	TRBV10-3	TRBJ2-1	CAILGEYNEQFF
13	TRBV28	TRBJ1-3	CASGDDSGNTIYF
15	TRBV30	TRBJ1-6	CASTKAGTGGFNLHF
14	TRBV6-5	TRBJ2-5	CASSYSTGGDTQYF
15	TRBV24-1	TRBJ2-3	CATSGRTEVTDTQYF
12	TRBV29-1	TRBJ1-1	CSVDRGSTEAFF
14	TRBV25-1	TRBJ2-7	CASKRTGKMGLQYF
15	TRBV6-2/TRBV6-3	TRBJ1-1	CASSPSGYMNTEAFF
13	TRBV28	TRBJ1-2	CASRGQGGLGYTF
13	TRBV29-1	TRBJ1-5	CSVRDRGNQPQHF
15	TRBV7-9	TRBJ1-3	CASSLALGSGNTIYF
15	TRBV10-1	TRBJ2-1	CASSEAGGRDNEQFF
13	TRBV7-6	TRBJ1-3	CASSLEYGNTIYF
17	TRBV10-3	TRBJ1-5	CAISEPGTAGSNQPQHF
15	TRBV6-5	TRBJ1-2	CASSSMARTNYGYTF
19	TRBV7-9	TRBJ1-5	CASSLAGVGGARSNQPQHF
18	TRBV19	TRBJ2-1	CASSSSGLAGGTYNEQFF
16	TRBV28	TRBJ2-7	CASSLYPSGPLNEQYF
13	TRBV12-3/TRBV12-4	TRBJ2-5	CASNRDSQETQYF
14	TRBV29-1	TRBJ2-3	CSVGGVLHTDTQYF
15	TRBV28	TRBJ2-2	CASRKAGGITGELFF
14	TRBV30	TRBJ2-7	CAWSVGGSSYEQYF
13	TRBV28	TRBJ1-5	CASSLLENQPQHF
16	TRBV28	TRBJ1-3	CASTEGGTGSGNTIYF